The 30 T cell receptor beta chains given below trace back to one sample, sequenced in a study of cytomegalovirus exposure and HLA in healthy donors. The PCR made use of 60 Vbeta and 13 Jbeta primers. Data came from immunoSEQ multiplex PCR; TCRdb stores just in-frame clones and leaves some out. The sample has 85,000 to 130,000 clones; about three quarters are singletons. Sequencing was carried out using PBMCs. Receptors originate from a boy between 10 and 17 years old in good health and CMV-seronegative.

V is TRBV9 and J is TRBJ2-1; possibly TRBD1 for D (6 bases). V lost 0 bases, J lost 1 base, and 8 bases lay in between. Germline V CDR1 and CDR2: SGDLS, YYNGEE. The CDR3 is made up of 15 amino acids. For the CDR3, the DNA is TGTGCCAGCAGCGTAGCAGGGGCGTCCTACAATGAGCAGTTCTTC. This codes for CASSVAGASYNEQFF.

The CDR3 region is CATSIDRRAYEQYF. The CDR3 DNA reads TGTGCCACCAGCATCGACAGGCGCGCCTACGAGCAGTACTTC. The chain has TRBV15 and TRBJ2-7, with D possibly matching TRBD1 (6 bases). This CDR3 spans 14 amino acids. Germline CDR1 LNHNV, CDR2 YYDKDF (reference sequence). V shed 4 bases and J shed 2 bases, with 12 bases lying between them.

V is TRBV10-3 and J is TRBJ1-1, with 12 bases that match TRBD1. V lost 5 bases and J lost 1; bases outside the gene matches: 11. In germline, CDR1 is ENHRY, CDR2 SYGVKD. This CDR3 region has 18 residues. The CDR3 here is CAISPGQGAKTSNTEAFF. The CDR3 region has the DNA TGTGCCATCAGTCCGGGACAGGGGGCCAAAACCTCGAACACTGAAGCTTTCTTT.

The V and J genes are TRBV7-2 and TRBJ2-7; D is perhaps TRBD2 (6 bases). Germline V gives CDR1 SGHTA, CDR2 FQGNSA. The CDR3 is 17 amino acids. The V end was cut by 1 base, the J end by 0 bases, with 16 bases between. This CDR3 reads CASSLEGSGSSSYEQYF. CDR3 coding DNA: TGTGCCAGCAGCTTAGAAGGGTCCGGGAGTAGCTCCTACGAGCAGTACTTC.

The chain joins TRBV27 to TRBJ2-1; 12 bases are a match to TRBD1. The junction had 6 bases not matched to a gene; V was cut back by 4 bases and J by 8 bases. Germline V CDR1 and CDR2: MNHEY, SMNVEV (reference sequence). The CDR3 is 15 amino acids. For the CDR3, the DNA is TGTGCCAGCAGTTCCCCGGGACAGGGGGCCCATGAGCAGTTCTTC. This sequence encodes CASSSPGQGAHEQFF.

The count of this clone is one. The rearrangement links TRBV7-2 to TRBJ2-2; the D is unclear. Trimming shortened V by 1 base and J by 6 bases, and 6 bases separated the two germline ends. Looked up from germline, CDR1 is SGHTA and CDR2 is FQGNSA. CDR3 length: 13 amino acids. DNA of the CDR3: TGTGCCAGCAGCTTAGGTCTCCCCGGGGAGCTGTTTTTT. This encodes CASSLGLPGELFF.

This chain connects TRBV6-5 to TRBJ2-7; D is perhaps TRBD1 (6 bases). This CDR3 comprises 16 residues. V lost 0 bases and J 3 bases, leaving 15 bases between the germline ends. Looked up from germline, CDR1 is MNHEY and CDR2 is SVGAGI. Here the CDR3 DNA reads TGTGCCAGCAGTTACTCGGGGGCACGATTTGACTACGAGCAGTACTTC. It specifies CASSYSGARFDYEQYF.

The CDR3 reads CASSPTSGSSGANVLTF. CDR3 sequence (DNA): TGTGCCAGCAGCCCAACTAGCGGAAGCTCTGGGGCCAACGTCCTGACTTTC. The genes are TRBV7-3 and TRBJ2-6, with 8 positions matching TRBD2. Germline assignment: CDR1 SGHTA and CDR2 FQGTGA. Germline trimming cut 5 bases from V and 0 bases from J; bases unmatched to any gene: 6. The CDR3 length is 17 residues.

The V call is TRBV5-6, the J call TRBJ2-1, with 13 bases lining up with TRBD2. Germline CDR1 reads SGHDT; CDR2 reads YYEEEE. The CDR3 runs to 19 residues. The junction had 19 bases not matched to a gene; V was cut back by 5 bases and J by 8 bases. CDR3 nucleotides: TGTGCCAGCAGTCGACTCGGACTAGCGGGAGAAGGCGGGGTGGATGAGCAGTTCTTC. Its protein is CASSRLGLAGEGGVDEQFF.

The CDR3 nucleotides read TGTGCCAGCAGCTTAGGACTAGTTACGGAGCAGTACTTC. Encoded protein: CASSLGLVTEQYF. This chain links TRBV7-2 with TRBJ2-7; possibly TRBD2 for D (6 bases). Trimming left V 1 base short and J 7 bases short, with 11 bases between. Germline CDR1 SGHTA, CDR2 FQGNSA. The CDR3 is made up of 13 amino acids.

This clone is a singleton in its sample. This CDR3 is CASSVTGSGETQYF. In DNA form, the CDR3 reads TGTGCCAGCAGTGTGACTGGTTCCGGGGAGACGCAGTATTTT. The chain employs TRBV28 and TRBJ2-3; TRBD2 might be the D (5 bases). Germline CDR1 MDHEN, CDR2 SYDVKM. V was trimmed by 5 bases and J by 9 bases, leaving 18 bases between them. The CDR3 contains 14 residues.

This clone was counted between two and nine times. The chain carries TRBV6-5 and TRBJ1-1; D gene ambiguous. The germline V gene has CDR1 MNHEY and CDR2 SVGAGI. CDR3 length: 13 residues. V was pared by 5 bases and J by 0 bases, with 7 bases between. The CDR3 DNA reads as TGTGCCAGCAGTAACCAGGTGAACACTGAAGCTTTCTTT. Residues: CASSNQVNTEAFF.

This clone was counted between two and nine times. The chain uses TRBV5-1 and TRBJ1-6, with 9 bases lining up with TRBD1. This CDR3 spans 15 amino acids. CDR1 and CDR2 from the germline V gene are SGHRS and YFSETQ. With 4 bases clipped from V and 10 bases from J, the junction kept 9 bases outside the gene matches. This CDR3 is CASSTGTGLGSPLHF. In DNA form, the CDR3 reads TGCGCCAGCAGCACCGGGACAGGGCTGGGGTCACCCCTCCACTTT. The variable domain in full, completed from reference TRBV5-1 and TRBJ1-6, reads KAGVTQTPRYLIKTRGQQVTLSCSPISGHRSVSWYQQTPGQGLQFLFEYFSETQRNKGNFPGRFSGRQFSNSRSEMNVSTLELGDSALYLCASSTGTGLGSPLHFGNGTRLTVT.

J is TRBJ2-7 and V is TRBV7-3; TRBD1 might be the D (5 bases). This CDR3 spans 13 amino acids. V lost 6 bases and J 6 bases, leaving 15 bases between the germline ends. Germline V gene data show CDR1 as SGHTA and CDR2 as FQGTGA. In DNA, the CDR3 is TGTGCCAGCAGTACAGGCCAGGGTGGCGAGCAGTACTTC. Its translation: CASSTGQGGEQYF.

The DNA of the CDR3 is TGCAGCGCCGATGAAGGAGGCACAGATACGCAGTATTTT. This sequence encodes CSADEGGTDTQYF. This chain links TRBV29-1 with TRBJ2-3; D not resolved. From germline, CDR1 is SQVTM and CDR2 ANQGSEA. The CDR3 has 13 amino acids. Trimming shortened V by 7 bases and J by 1 base, and 12 bases separated the two germline ends.

This chain uses TRBV30 with TRBJ1-2; no clear D gene. Germline CDR1 GTSNPN, CDR2 SVGIG (reference sequence). Trimming took 2 bases from V and 6 from J, leaving 22 bases between them. This CDR3 is built from 16 residues. CDR3 in DNA: TGTGCCTGGAGTATAAGCAGTTCACAGATTAAGAATGGCTACACCTTC. As protein: CAWSISSSQIKNGYTF.

This sequence joins TRBV30 and TRBJ2-7; 7 nucleotides line up with TRBD1. The V gene end was trimmed by 0 bases and the J gene end by 3 bases; junction bases not matched to a gene: 14. The V gene's germline CDR1 is GTSNPN and CDR2 SVGIG (reference sequence). The CDR3 contains 17 residues. The CDR3 DNA follows: TGTGCCTGGAGTGTTCTACGCCGGACAGGCACGAACTACGAGCAGTACTTC. Protein sequence: CAWSVLRRTGTNYEQYF.

This clone was recorded only once. This chain links TRBV28 with TRBJ1-1; D is ambiguous. V lost 7 bases, J lost 1 base, and 13 bases lay in between. Germline V gene data show CDR1 as MDHEN and CDR2 as SYDVKM. This CDR3 spans 14 amino acids. CDR3 in DNA: TGTGCCAGCACCTCCCAACCAGGGAACACTGAAGCTTTCTTT. Translating it yields CASTSQPGNTEAFF.

The chain links TRBV10-2 to TRBJ2-2; D not resolved. The CDR3 is 11 residues long. V lost 6 bases, J lost 7 bases, and 6 bases lay in between. Germline V CDR1 and CDR2: WSHSY, SAAADI. The CDR3 spells CASRINGELFF. The DNA for the CDR3 is TGCGCCAGCAGAATAAACGGGGAGCTGTTTTTT.

The sample holds one count of this clone. This chain uses TRBV6-4 with TRBJ2-5; D not resolved. The germline V gene encodes CDR1 MRHNA and CDR2 SNTAGT. Trimming pared 0 bases from V and 2 bases from J, leaving 10 bases between. The CDR3 consists of 15 residues. In DNA form, the CDR3 reads TGTGCCAGCAGTGACTCGGCCGTCAGGCAAGAGACCCAGTACTTC. Encoded protein: CASSDSAVRQETQYF.

The V call is TRBV4-1, the J call TRBJ2-7, with 8 bases that match TRBD1. The V and J ends lost 4 bases and 9 bases, in that order; junction bases with no gene match: 11. CDR1 and CDR2 (germline): MGHRA, YSYEKL. The CDR3 length is 14 residues. DNA for the CDR3: TGCGCCAGCAGCCCCGGGACAGGAGACCTGGGGCAGTACTTC. It yields the protein CASSPGTGDLGQYF.

The rearrangement links TRBV4-1 to TRBJ2-1; 9 positions agree with TRBD2. Germline values: CDR1 MGHRA, CDR2 YSYEKL. The V and J ends lost 4 bases and 4 bases, in that order; junction bases with no gene match: 11. The CDR3 covers 17 residues. CDR3 DNA sequence: TGCGCCAGCAGCCCGGGGGCGGGGGGGGAGTCTTACAATGAGCAGTTCTTC. Its protein product is CASSPGAGGESYNEQFF.

V and J are TRBV30 and TRBJ2-7, with 9 bases that match TRBD2. CDR3 length equals 17 residues. Trimming cost V 2 bases and J 1 base; bases outside gene matches: 12. Per germline, CDR1 GTSNPN and CDR2 SVGIG (reference sequence). The CDR3: CAWSLFGSGGSSYEQYF. CDR3 nucleotide sequence: TGTGCCTGGAGTCTATTCGGTAGCGGGGGCTCTTCCTACGAGCAGTACTTC.

This rearrangement joins TRBV28 to TRBJ2-2; tentatively, D is TRBD2 (6 bases). This CDR3 has 15 residues. The germline CDR1 and CDR2 sequences are MDHEN and SYDVKM. Trimming left V 5 bases short and J 4 bases short, with 14 bases between. CDR3 in DNA: TGTGCCAGCAGTCTGGGAGCGGAGGGCACCGGGGAGCTGTTTTTT. Its translation: CASSLGAEGTGELFF.

This chain uses TRBV5-1 with TRBJ1-5, with D maybe TRBD1 (5 bases). Per the germline V gene, CDR1 is SGHRS and CDR2 is YFSETQ. The V and J ends lost 4 bases and 7 bases respectively, with 15 bases between them. The CDR3 is 14 amino acids. The CDR3 protein is CASSPGWGVQPQHF. CDR3 nucleotide sequence: TGCGCCAGCAGCCCCGGATGGGGGGTGCAGCCCCAGCATTTT. The full variable domain, in which reference TRBV5-1 and TRBJ1-5 provide the parts outside the CDR3, is KAGVTQTPRYLIKTRGQQVTLSCSPISGHRSVSWYQQTPGQGLQFLFEYFSETQRNKGNFPGRFSGRQFSNSRSEMNVSTLELGDSALYLCASSPGWGVQPQHFGDGTRLSIL.

The chain combines TRBV27 with TRBJ1-4; tentative D call: TRBD1 (6 bases). Germline lookup yields CDR1 MNHEY and CDR2 SMNVEV (reference sequence). The CDR3 consists of 16 residues. Trimming took 0 bases from V and 6 from J, leaving 14 bases between them. CDR3 amino acids: CASSLSGGGRDEKLFF. The CDR3 nucleotides are TGTGCCAGCAGTTTATCAGGGGGGGGGCGGGATGAAAAACTGTTTTTT.

V gene TRBV7-9 combines with J gene TRBJ2-3; tentatively, D is TRBD1 (6 bases). This CDR3 region has 15 residues. Trimming took off 4 bases at V and 3 bases at J, with 14 bases between the two ends. Germline CDR1 reads SEHNR; CDR2 reads FQNEAQ (reference sequence). The CDR3 region is CASSSHRDLTDTQYF. The CDR3 nucleotides read TGTGCCAGCAGCTCCCACAGGGATCTAACAGATACGCAGTATTTT.

The genes are TRBV5-1 and TRBJ2-1; D is undetermined. The CDR3 runs to 19 residues. Trimming took 1 base from V and 0 from J, leaving 20 bases between them. Per the germline V gene, CDR1 is SGHRS and CDR2 is YFSETQ. The CDR3 loop reads CASSLTTTAARTSYNEQFF. CDR3 in DNA: TGCGCCAGCAGCTTGACCACTACGGCGGCCCGCACCTCCTACAATGAGCAGTTCTTC.

The rearrangement joins TRBV15 to TRBJ1-1; no reliable D call. Trimming cost V 0 bases and J 0 bases, with 8 bases left between them. The CDR3 loop spans 15 amino acids. Germline V gene sequence: CDR1 LNHNV, CDR2 YYDKDF (reference sequence). The CDR3: CATSRDEIMNTEAFF. The DNA of the CDR3 is TGTGCCACCAGCAGAGACGAGATTATGAACACTGAAGCTTTCTTT.

The J gene is TRBJ2-7, the V gene TRBV7-9; D not certain. Germline CDR1 reads SEHNR; CDR2 reads FQNEAQ (reference sequence). Trimming cost V 5 bases and J 3 bases, with 8 bases left between them. This CDR3 contains 12 residues. The CDR3 reads CASSRGDYEQYF. The CDR3 nucleotides are TGTGCCAGCAGCCGAGGAGACTACGAGCAGTACTTC.